This T cell receptor beta chain was identified in a study of Graves' ophthalmopathy and Graves' hyperthyroidism. The CDR3 runs to 16 residues. CDR1 and CDR2 from the germline V gene are DFQATT and SNEGSKA (reference sequence). The V segment lost 5 bases and the J segment 0 bases; nucleotides outside the gene matches: 7. This clonotype was found many times. Antigen: not known. Whole-study results and caveats: Distinction of ophthalmopathy from stable hyperthyroidism by a 13-signature model reached roughly 85% sensitivity and about 80% specificity.

Diagnostic conclusions were grounded in clinical symptoms, serum thyroxine, TRAb, thyroid ultrasound and orbital computed tomography. TCR beta CDR3 regions were amplified from RNA transcripts. First-round RT-PCR used HTBI primers; second-round multiplex PCR followed. TCRdb fed the multiplex PCR reads into MiXCR, producing one record per CDR3 protein. This table holds around 1,000,000 distinct CDR3 sequences, 35% to 40% found once. Sample: peripheral blood or thyroid tissue (not recorded which). The rearrangement uses TRBV20-1 and TRBJ2-6, with 7 bases matching TRBD1. This TCR came from an adult man with Graves' hyperthyroidism. This chain's CDR3 is CSAPRDSNSGANVLTF. Written as DNA, the CDR3 is TGCAGTGCTCCACGGGACAGTAACTCTGGGGCCAACGTCCTGACTTTC.